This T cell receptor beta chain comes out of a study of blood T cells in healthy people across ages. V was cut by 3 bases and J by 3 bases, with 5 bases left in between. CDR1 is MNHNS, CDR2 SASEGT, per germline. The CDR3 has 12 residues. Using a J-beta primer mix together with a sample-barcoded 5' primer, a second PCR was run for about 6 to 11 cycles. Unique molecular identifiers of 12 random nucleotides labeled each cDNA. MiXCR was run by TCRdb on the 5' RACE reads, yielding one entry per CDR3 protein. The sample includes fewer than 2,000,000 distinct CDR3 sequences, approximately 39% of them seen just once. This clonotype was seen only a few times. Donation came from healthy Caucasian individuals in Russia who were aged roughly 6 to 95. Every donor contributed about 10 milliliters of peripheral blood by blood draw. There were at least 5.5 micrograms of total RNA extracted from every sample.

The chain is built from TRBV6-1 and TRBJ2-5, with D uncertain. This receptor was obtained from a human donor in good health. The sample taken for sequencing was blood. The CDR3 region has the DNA TGTGCCAGCAGTGATTGGGAAGAGACCCAGTACTTC. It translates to CASSDWEETQYF.